The clone carrying this T cell receptor (beta chain) was seen more than once but under ten times. Original methodology: Amplification with reference gene primers provided the estimates of nucleated cell counts. The repertoire was sequenced with immunoSEQ multiplex PCR; TCRdb's copy has only in-frame clones and lacks some. V and J calls and clone size come straight from that table; D and trimming were deduced from the DNA. The data show about 110,000 clones, approximately 70% seen once. This specimen belongs to a study of blood T cell repertoires in COVID-19. Study-wide background: Samples came from the United States, Italy and Spain, spanning acute and convalescent COVID-19. The analysed material was cDNA or gDNA that came from T cells, B-cell-depleted T cells, or PBMCs.

Trimming took 3 bases from V and 8 from J; bases not matched to a gene: 3. The CDR3 totals 13 residues. The sequenced sample was peripheral blood. The V call is TRBV12-3 or TRBV12-4, the J call TRBJ2-1, with 8 bases identical to TRBD1. The TCR was taken from a human donor with acute or convalescent COVID-19. The donor label of this sample is uncertain. CDR3 nucleotides: TGTGCCAGCAGTTTTTTGACAGGGGATGAGCAGTTCTTC. Amino acid sequence: CASSFLTGDEQFF.